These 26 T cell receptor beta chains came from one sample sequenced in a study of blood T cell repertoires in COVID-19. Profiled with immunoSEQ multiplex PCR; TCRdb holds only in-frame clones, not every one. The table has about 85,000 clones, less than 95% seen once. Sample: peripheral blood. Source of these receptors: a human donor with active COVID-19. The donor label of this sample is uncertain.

The CDR3 nucleotides are TGTGCCAGCAGATTCGGTTTGCTTAGCAATCAGCCCCAGCATTTT. This gives the protein CASRFGLLSNQPQHF. The chain joins TRBV27 to TRBJ1-5; D is unclear. The V gene's germline CDR1 is MNHEY and CDR2 SMNVEV (reference sequence). Trimming left V 6 bases short and J 0 bases short, with 12 bases between. The CDR3 covers 15 residues.

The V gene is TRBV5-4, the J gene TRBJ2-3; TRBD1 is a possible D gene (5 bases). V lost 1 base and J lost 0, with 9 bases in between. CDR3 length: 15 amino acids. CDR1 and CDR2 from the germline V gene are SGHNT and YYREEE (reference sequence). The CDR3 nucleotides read TGTGCCAGCAGCTTGCAGGGTTCTAGCACAGATACGCAGTATTTT. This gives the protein CASSLQGSSTDTQYF.

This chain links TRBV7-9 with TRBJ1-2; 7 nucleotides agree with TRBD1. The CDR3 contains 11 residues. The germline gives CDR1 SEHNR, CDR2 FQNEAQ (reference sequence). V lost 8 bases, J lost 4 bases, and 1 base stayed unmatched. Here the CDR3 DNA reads TGTGCCAGCGGACAGGTCTATGGCTACACCTTC. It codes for CASGQVYGYTF.

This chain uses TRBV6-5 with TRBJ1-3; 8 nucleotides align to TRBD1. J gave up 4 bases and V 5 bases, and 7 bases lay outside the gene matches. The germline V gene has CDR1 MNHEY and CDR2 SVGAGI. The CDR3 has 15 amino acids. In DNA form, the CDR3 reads TGTGCCAGCAGTATAGGACAGGGCGCGGGAAACACCATATATTTT. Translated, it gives CASSIGQGAGNTIYF.

CDR3: CASSEGLIDKTETQYF. In DNA form, the CDR3 reads TGTGCCAGCAGTGAAGGGTTGATAGATAAAACGGAGACCCAGTACTTC. The rearrangement joins TRBV6-1 to TRBJ2-5; D is uncertain. The length of the CDR3 is 16 residues. In germline, CDR1 is MNHNS, CDR2 SASEGT. V shed 1 base and J shed 5 bases, with 17 bases lying between them.

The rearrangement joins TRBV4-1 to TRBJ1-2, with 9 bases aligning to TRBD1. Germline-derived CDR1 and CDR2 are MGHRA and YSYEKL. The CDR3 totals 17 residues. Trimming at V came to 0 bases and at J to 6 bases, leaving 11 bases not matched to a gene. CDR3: CASSQDMTGGDMDGYTF. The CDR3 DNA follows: TGCGCCAGCAGCCAAGATATGACAGGGGGGGATATGGATGGCTACACCTTC.

The CDR3 bases are TGCGCCAGCAGCCAAGCTCGGCTGGGCGTGGGCACAGATACGCAGTATTTT. This gives the protein CASSQARLGVGTDTQYF. The V gene is TRBV4-3, the J gene TRBJ2-3, with D unclear. The V and J ends lost 1 base and 1 base respectively, with 15 bases between them. The CDR3 is 17 amino acids. The germline gives CDR1 LGHNA, CDR2 YSLEER.

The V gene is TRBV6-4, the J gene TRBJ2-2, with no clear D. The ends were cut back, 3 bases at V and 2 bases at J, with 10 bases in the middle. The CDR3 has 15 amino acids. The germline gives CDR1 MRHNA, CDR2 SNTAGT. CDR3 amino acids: CASSETSDNTGELFF. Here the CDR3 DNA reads TGTGCCAGCAGTGAGACGAGCGATAACACCGGGGAGCTGTTTTTT.

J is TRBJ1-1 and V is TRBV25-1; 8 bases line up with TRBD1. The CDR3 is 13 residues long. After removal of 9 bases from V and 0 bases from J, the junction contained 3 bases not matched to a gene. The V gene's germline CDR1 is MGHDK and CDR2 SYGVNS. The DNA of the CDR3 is TGTGCCAGTACACAGGGGGTGAACACTGAAGCTTTCTTT. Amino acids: CASTQGVNTEAFF.

CDR3 amino acids: CASGSGGENYEQYF. DNA for the CDR3: TGTGCCAGCGGTAGCGGGGGGGAGAACTACGAGCAGTACTTC. The chain links TRBV6-5 to TRBJ2-7, with 11 bases aligning to TRBD2. Trimming removed 8 bases from V and 3 bases from J; junction bases left unmatched: 6. The CDR3 consists of 14 residues. CDR1 and CDR2 (germline): MNHEY, SVGAGI.

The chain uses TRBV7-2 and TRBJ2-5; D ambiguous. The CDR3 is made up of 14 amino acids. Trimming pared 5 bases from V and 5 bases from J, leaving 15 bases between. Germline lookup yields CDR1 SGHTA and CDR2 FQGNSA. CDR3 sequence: CASSTASLGETQYF. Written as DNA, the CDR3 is TGTGCCAGCAGCACGGCTAGTCTTGGCGAGACCCAGTACTTC.

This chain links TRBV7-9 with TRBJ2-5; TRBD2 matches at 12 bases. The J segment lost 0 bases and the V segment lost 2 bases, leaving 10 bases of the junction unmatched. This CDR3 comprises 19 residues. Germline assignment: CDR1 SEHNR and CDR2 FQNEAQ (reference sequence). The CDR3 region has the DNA TGTGCCAGCAGCTTAACGACTAGCGGGGGCCTATTGTACCAAGAGACCCAGTACTTC. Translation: CASSLTTSGGLLYQETQYF. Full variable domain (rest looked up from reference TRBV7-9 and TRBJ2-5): DTGVSQNPRHKITKRGQNVTFRCDPISEHNRLYWYRQTLGQGPEFLTYFQNEAQLEKSRLLSDRFSAERPKGSFSTLEIQRTEQGDSAMYLCASSLTTSGGLLYQETQYFGPGTRLLVL.

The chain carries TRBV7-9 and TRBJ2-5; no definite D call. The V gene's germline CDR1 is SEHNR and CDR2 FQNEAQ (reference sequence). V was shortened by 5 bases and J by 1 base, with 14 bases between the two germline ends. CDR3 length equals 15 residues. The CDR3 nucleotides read TGTGCCAGCAGCCTTACCAACAGCCTCCAAGAGACCCAGTACTTC. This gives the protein CASSLTNSLQETQYF. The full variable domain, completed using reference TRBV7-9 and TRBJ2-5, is DTGVSQNPRHKITKRGQNVTFRCDPISEHNRLYWYRQTLGQGPEFLTYFQNEAQLEKSRLLSDRFSAERPKGSFSTLEIQRTEQGDSAMYLCASSLTNSLQETQYFGPGTRLLVL.

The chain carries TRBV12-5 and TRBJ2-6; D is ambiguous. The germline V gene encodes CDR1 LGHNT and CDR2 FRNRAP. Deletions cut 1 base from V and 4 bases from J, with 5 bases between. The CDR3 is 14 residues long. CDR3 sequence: CASGLAPGANVLTF. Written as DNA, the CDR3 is TGTGCTAGTGGTTTGGCTCCCGGGGCCAACGTCCTGACTTTC.

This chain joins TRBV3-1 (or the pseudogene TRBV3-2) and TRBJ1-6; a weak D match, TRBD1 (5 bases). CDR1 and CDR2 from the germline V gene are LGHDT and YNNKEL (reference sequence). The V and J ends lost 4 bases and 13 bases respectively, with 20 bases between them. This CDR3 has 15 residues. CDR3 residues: CASSLLAREDWPLHF. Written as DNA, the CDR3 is TGTGCCAGCAGCCTCTTGGCCAGGGAAGATTGGCCCCTCCACTTT.

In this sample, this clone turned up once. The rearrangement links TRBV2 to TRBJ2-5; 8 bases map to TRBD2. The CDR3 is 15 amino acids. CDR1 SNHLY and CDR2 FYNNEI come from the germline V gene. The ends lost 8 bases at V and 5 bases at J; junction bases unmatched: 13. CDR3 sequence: CASLGGALGVETQYF. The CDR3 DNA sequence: TGTGCCAGCCTCGGGGGGGCCCTCGGTGTGGAGACCCAGTACTTC.

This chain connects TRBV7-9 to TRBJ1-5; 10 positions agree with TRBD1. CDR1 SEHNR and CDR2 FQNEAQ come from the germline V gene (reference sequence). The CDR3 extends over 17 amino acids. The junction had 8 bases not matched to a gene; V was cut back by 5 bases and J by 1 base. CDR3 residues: CASSRDRGLGSNQPQHF. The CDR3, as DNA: TGTGCCAGCAGCCGAGACAGGGGGCTAGGAAGCAATCAGCCCCAGCATTTT.

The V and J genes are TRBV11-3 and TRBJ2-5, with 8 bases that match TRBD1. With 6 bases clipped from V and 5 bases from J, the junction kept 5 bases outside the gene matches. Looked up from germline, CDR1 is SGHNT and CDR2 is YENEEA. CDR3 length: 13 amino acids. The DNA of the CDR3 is TGTGCCAGCAGTCCAGGGGGCGCTGAGACCCAGTACTTC. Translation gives CASSPGGAETQYF.

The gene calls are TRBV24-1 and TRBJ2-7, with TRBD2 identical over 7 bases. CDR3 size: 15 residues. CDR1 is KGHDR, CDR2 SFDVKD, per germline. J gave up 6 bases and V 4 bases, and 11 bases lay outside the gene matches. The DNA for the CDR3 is TGTGCCACCAGTGACCCCCGACGGGAGCGGGGCGAGCAGTACTTC. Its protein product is CATSDPRRERGEQYF.

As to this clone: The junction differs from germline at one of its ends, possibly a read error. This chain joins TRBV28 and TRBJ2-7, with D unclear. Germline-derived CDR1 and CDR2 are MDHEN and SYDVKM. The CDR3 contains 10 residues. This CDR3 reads CAGSSLEQYF. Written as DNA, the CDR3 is TGTGCCGGCAGCTCCCTCGAGCAGTACTTC.

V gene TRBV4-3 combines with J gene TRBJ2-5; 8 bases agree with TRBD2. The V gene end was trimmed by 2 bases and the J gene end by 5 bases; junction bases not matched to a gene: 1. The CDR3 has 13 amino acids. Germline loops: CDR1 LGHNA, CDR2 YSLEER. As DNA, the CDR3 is TGCGCCAGCAGCCAAAGCGGGGGTGAGACCCAGTACTTC. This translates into CASSQSGGETQYF.

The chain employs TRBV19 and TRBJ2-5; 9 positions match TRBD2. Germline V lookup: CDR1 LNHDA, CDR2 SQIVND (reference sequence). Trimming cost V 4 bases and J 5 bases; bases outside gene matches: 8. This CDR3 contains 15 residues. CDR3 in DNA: TGTGCCAGTAGTAGCGGGGGGGCTAATGAGGAGACCCAGTACTTC. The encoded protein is CASSSGGANEETQYF.

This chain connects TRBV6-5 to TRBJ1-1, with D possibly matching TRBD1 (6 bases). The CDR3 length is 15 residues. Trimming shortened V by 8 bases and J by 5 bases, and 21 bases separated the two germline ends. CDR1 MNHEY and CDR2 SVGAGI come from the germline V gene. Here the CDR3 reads CASDPSGAERTEAFF. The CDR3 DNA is TGTGCCAGCGACCCCTCAGGGGCAGAGAGAACTGAAGCTTTCTTT.

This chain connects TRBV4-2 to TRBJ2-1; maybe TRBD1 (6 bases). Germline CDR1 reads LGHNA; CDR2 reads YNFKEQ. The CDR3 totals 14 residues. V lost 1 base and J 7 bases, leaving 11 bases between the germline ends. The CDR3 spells CASSQALGANEQFF. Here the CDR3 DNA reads TGTGCCAGCAGCCAAGCGCTGGGGGCGAATGAGCAGTTCTTC.

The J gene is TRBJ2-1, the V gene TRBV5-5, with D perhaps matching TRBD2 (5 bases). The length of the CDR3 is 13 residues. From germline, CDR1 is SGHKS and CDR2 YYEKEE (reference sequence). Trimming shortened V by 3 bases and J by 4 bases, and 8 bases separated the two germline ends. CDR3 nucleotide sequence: TGTGCCAGCAGCTCTCCGGGGTACAATGAGCAGTTCTTC. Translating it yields CASSSPGYNEQFF.

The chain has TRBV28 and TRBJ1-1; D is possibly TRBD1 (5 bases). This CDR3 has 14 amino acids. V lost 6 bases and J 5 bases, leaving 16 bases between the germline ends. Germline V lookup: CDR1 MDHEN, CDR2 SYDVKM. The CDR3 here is CASRTSGLRTEAFF. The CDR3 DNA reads TGTGCCAGCAGGACATCAGGGTTAAGGACTGAAGCTTTCTTT.